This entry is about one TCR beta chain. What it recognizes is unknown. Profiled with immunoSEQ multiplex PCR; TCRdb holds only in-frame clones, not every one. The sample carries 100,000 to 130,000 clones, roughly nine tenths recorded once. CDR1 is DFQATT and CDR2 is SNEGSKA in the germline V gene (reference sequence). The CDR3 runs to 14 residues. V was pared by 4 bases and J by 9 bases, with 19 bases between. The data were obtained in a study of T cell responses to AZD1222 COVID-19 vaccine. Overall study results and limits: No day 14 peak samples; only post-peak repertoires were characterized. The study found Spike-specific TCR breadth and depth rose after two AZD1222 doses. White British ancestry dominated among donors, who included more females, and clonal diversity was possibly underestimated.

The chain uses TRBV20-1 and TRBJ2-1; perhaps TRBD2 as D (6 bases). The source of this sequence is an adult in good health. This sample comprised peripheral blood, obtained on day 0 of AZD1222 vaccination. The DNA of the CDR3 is TGCAGTGCTACTGAGCGCTATGGGACTGTTGAGCAGTTCTTC. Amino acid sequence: CSATERYGTVEQFF.